This T cell receptor beta chain was retrieved from a study of blood T cells in healthy people across ages. The authors extracted at least 6 micrograms of total RNA per sample. Remarks on this clonotype: Its matching antigen is unknown.

Study findings and constraints: With age, beta diversity per million T cells declined roughly linearly, significantly by about 37. The donors' CMV status was not determined, possibly confounding changes in expanded clonotypes.

The CDR3 is made up of 16 amino acids. V gave up 0 bases and J gave up 7 bases, with 16 bases separating them. CDR1 and CDR2 (germline): MNHNS, SASEGT. A J-beta primer mix and a sample-barcoded 5' primer were used in a second PCR of roughly 7 to 12 cycles. TCRdb passed the 5' RACE reads through MiXCR, listing each CDR3 protein once. The table lists around 1.5 million distinct CDR3 sequences, 55% to 75% of them singletons. This receptor was obtained from a man younger than 35 in good health. This chain joins TRBV6-1 and TRBJ1-5; TRBD1 might be the D (5 bases). The material sequenced was blood. The CDR3 loop reads CASSEARSVGAQPQHF. The CDR3 DNA is TGTGCCAGCAGTGAAGCGCGAAGTGTCGGGGCACAGCCCCAGCATTTT.